This TCR beta chain was sequenced in a study of a mutant IDH1 vaccine in newly diagnosed glioma. Study background: The start of vaccination came 4-6 weeks after radiotherapy alone, or with temozolomide cycles. Earlier treatment was radiotherapy, temozolomide, or both, with most getting both.

Regarding the study as a whole: Apparently, pseudoprogression bore no relation to changes among the top peripheral T cell clonotypes.

Only in-frame clones appear in the TCRdb table, and some are missing; sequencing was by immunoSEQ multiplex PCR. The sample lists around 130,000 clones; over 75% were seen once. In germline, CDR1 is SGHAT, CDR2 FQDESV (reference sequence). CDR3 length: 14 amino acids. The junction had 8 bases not matched to a gene; V was cut back by 5 bases and J by 7 bases. Time point of the sample: week 11, during vaccination. One vaccine dose held 300 ug of mutant IDH1 20-mer peptide and came with topical imiquimod. Each of the donors came in with new WHO grade 3 or 4 astrocytomas that were IDH1-mutant and ATRX-lost. Concerning this clone: Its antigen is not known.

The sequence derives from a man in his forties with glioma. The chain combines TRBV11-1 with TRBJ1-3, with 7 positions matching TRBD1. The sequencing used PBMCs, collected from a glioma patient whose treatment included an IDH1 peptide vaccine. CDR3 sequence reads: CASSAGTVGNTIYF. The CDR3 DNA sequence: TGTGCCAGCAGCGCCGGGACAGTCGGCAACACCATATATTTT.